This T cell receptor beta chain was profiled in a study of PD-1 blockade in classical Hodgkin lymphoma. At the level of the study: Patients were infused with nivolumab 3 mg/kg every 2 weeks. Findings of the study overall: Complete responders' diversity at baseline resembled that of newly diagnosed patients. Some patients began nivolumab under 1 year after ASCT. These patients were excluded from later analyses.

Trimming shortened V by 0 bases and J by 4 bases, and 7 bases separated the two germline ends. There are 13 residues in the CDR3. Germline loops: CDR1 SGHNT, CDR2 YYREEE (reference sequence). Concerning this clone: What it binds is not known.

Profiling relied on immunoSEQ multiplex PCR, and the TCRdb table lists in-frame clones only, not all of them. The data contain 30,000 to 40,000 clones, around 90% of them seen just once; the ten biggest clones take up less than 0.3%. Every patient was affected by relapse after autologous stem cell transplantation, while exposure to brentuximab vedotin was not uniform. CD4+ T cells were purified from thawed PBMCs by magnetic negative selection. V gene TRBV5-4 combines with J gene TRBJ1-1; a weak D match, TRBD1 (5 bases). This sample comprised CD4+ T cells from blood, obtained at baseline. This clonotype originated in a human donor with classical Hodgkin lymphoma. CDR3 in DNA: TGTGCCAGCAGCTTGGGAGGGGTCACTGAAGCTTTCTTT. Amino acid sequence: CASSLGGVTEAFF.